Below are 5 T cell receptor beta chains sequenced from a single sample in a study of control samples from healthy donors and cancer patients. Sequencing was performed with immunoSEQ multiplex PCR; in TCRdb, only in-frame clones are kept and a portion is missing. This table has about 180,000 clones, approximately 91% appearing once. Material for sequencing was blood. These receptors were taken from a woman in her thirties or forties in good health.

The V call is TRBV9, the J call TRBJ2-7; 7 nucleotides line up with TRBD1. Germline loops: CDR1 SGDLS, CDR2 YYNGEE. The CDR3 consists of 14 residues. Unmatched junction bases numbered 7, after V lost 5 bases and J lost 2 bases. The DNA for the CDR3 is TGTGCCAGCAGTCCCGACAGGGTCCCCTACGAGCAGTACTTC. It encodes CASSPDRVPYEQYF.

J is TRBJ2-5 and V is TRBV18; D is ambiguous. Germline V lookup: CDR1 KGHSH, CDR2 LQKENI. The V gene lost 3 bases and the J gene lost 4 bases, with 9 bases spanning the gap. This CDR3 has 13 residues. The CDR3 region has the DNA TGTGCCAGCTCACCTAACACGGGAGAGACCCAGTACTTC. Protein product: CASSPNTGETQYF.

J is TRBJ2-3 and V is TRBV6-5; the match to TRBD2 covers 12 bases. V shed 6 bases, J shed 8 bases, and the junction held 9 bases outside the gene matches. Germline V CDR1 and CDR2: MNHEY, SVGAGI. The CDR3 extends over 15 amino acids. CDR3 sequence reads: CASSRLLAGGGTQYF. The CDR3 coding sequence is TGTGCCAGCAGCCGACTGCTAGCGGGGGGGGGTACGCAGTATTTT.

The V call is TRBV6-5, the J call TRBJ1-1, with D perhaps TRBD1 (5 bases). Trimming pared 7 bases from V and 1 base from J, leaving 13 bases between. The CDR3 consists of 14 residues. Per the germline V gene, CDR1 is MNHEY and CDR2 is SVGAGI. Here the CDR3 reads CASNPDGANTEAFF. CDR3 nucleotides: TGTGCCAGCAACCCCGACGGGGCGAACACTGAAGCTTTCTTT.

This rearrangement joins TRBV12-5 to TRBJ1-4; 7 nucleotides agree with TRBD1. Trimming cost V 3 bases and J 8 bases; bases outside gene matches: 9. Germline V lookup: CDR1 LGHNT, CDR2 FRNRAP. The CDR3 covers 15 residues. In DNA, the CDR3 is TGTGCTAGTGGTTTAGGGACAGTTCTAGGAGAAAAACTGTTTTTT. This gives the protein CASGLGTVLGEKLFF.